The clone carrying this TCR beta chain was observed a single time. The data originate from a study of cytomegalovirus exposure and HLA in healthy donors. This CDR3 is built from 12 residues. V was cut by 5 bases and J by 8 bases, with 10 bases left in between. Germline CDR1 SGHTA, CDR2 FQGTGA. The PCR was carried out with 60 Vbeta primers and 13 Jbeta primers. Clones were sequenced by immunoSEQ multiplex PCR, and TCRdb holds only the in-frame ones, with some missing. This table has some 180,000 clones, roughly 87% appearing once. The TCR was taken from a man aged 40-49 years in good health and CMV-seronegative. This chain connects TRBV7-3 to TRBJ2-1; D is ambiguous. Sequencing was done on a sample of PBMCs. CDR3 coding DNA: TGTGCCAGCAGCCCGGGTTCGGATGAGCAGTTCTTC. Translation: CASSPGSDEQFF. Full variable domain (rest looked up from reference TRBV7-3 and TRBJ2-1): GAGVSQTPSNKVTEKGKYVELRCDPISGHTALYWYRQSLGQGPEFLIYFQGTGAADDSGLPNDRFFAVRPEGSVSTLKIQRTERGDSAVYLCASSPGSDEQFFGPGTRLTVL.